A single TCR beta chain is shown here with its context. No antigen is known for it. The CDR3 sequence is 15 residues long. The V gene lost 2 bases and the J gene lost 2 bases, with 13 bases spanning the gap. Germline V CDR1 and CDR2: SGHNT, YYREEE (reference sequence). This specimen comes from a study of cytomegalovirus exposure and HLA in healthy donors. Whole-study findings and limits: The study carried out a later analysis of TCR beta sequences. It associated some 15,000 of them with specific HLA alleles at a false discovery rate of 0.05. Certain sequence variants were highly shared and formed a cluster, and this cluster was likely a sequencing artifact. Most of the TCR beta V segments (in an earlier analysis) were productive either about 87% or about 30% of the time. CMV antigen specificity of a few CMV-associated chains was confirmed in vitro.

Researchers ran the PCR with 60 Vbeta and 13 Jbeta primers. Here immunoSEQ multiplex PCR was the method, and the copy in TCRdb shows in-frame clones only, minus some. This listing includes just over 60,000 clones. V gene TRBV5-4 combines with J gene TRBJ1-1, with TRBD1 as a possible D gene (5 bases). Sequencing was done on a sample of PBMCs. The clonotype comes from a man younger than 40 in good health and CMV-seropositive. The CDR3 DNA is TGTGCCAGCAGCTTAAATCAGGGACTCAACACTGAAGCTTTCTTT. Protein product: CASSLNQGLNTEAFF.